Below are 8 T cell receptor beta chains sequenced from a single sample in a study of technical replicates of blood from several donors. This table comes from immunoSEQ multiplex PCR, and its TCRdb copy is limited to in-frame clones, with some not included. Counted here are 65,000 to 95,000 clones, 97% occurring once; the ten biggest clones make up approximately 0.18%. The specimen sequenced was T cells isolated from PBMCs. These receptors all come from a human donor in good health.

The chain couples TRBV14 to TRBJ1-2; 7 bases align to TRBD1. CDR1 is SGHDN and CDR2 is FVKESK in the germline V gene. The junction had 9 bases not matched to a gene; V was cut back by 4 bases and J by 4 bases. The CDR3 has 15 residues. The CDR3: CASSPQGGGIYGYTF. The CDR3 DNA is TGTGCCAGCAGCCCCCAAGGAGGGGGCATCTATGGCTACACCTTC.

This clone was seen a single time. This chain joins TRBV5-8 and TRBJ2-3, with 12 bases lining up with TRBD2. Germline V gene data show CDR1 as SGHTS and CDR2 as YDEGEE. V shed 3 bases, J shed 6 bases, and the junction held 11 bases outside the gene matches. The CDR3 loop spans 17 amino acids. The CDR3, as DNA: TGTGCCAGCAGCTGGTTACTAGCGGGAGGTTTAGGGGATACGCAGTATTTT. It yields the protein CASSWLLAGGLGDTQYF.

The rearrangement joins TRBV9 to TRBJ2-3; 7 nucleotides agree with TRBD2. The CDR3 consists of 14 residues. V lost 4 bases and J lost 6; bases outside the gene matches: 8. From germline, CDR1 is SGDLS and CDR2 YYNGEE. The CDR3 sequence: CASSRSGGVDTQYF. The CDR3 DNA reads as TGTGCCAGCAGCCGATCGGGGGGAGTTGATACGCAGTATTTT. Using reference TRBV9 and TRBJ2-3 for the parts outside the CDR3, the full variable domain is DSGVTQTPKHLITATGQRVTLRCSPRSGDLSVYWYQQSLDQGLQFLIQYYNGEERAKGNILERFSAQQFPDLHSELNLSSLELGDSALYFCASSRSGGVDTQYFGPGTRLTVL.

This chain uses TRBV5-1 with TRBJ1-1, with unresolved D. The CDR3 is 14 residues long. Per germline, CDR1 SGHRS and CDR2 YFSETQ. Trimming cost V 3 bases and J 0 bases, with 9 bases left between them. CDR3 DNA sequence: TGCGCCAGCAGCTCGAGTATTTTGAACACTGAAGCTTTCTTT. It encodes CASSSSILNTEAFF.

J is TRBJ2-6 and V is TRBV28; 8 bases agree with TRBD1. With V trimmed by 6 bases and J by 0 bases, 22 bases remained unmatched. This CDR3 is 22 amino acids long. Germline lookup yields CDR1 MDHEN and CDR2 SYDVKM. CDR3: CASRIKYRGLAARDSGANVLTF. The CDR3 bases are TGTGCCAGCAGGATAAAATACAGGGGGTTAGCGGCCAGGGACTCTGGGGCCAACGTCCTGACTTTC.

CDR3 sequence (DNA): TGTGCGACACAGGGTACAGGAAACACCATATATTTT. It specifies CATQGTGNTIYF. The chain links TRBV28 to TRBJ1-3; TRBD1 might be the D (6 bases). Per germline, CDR1 MDHEN and CDR2 SYDVKM. The CDR3 is 12 amino acids.

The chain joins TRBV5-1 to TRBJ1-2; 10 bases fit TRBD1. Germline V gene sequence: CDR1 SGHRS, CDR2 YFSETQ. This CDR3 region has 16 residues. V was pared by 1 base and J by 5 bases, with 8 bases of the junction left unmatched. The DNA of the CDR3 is TGCGCCAGCAGCTTGAACCGGGACAGGGGAATTTATGGCTACACCTTC. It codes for CASSLNRDRGIYGYTF.

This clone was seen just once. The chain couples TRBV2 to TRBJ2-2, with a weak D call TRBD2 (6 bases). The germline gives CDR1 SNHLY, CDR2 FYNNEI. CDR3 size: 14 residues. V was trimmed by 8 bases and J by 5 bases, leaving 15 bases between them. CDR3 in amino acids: CASGHLGRTGELFF. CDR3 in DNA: TGTGCCAGCGGACACTTGGGGAGGACCGGGGAGCTGTTTTTT.